This T cell receptor beta chain was identified during a study of CD8 T cells in Susac syndrome. Reverse transcription of 0.5 to 1 ug RNA was performed with random hexamers. Amplification of TCR beta CDR3 was carried out by immunoSEQ multiplex PCR, which covered 54 Vbeta and 13 Jbeta segments. In TCRdb, the immunoSEQ multiplex PCR reads were re-called with MiXCR into one record per CDR3 protein. This sample yields about 180,000 distinct CDR3 sequences, of which under 97% are seen a single time; around 0.09% belongs to the top ten. The CDR3 runs 14 residues. The V gene end was trimmed by 6 bases and the J gene end by 5 bases; junction bases not matched to a gene: 10. Germline loops: CDR1 DFQATT, CDR2 SNEGSKA (reference sequence). TCR beta from blood CD8+ and CD4+ T cells was sequenced. TEMRA cells underwent FACS enrichment and CD8+ and CD4+ T cells underwent negative isolation.

The sequence was collected from a human donor with multiple sclerosis. The source material was CD4+ T cells from PBMCs. V usage is TRBV20-1 and J usage is TRBJ2-5, with TRBD1 matching over 9 bases. In DNA, the CDR3 is TGCAGTGCCCGCAGGGACAGGGTAGAGGAGACCCAGTACTTC. This gives the protein CSARRDRVEETQYF.